This T cell receptor (beta chain) was identified in a study of shared clonotypes between healthy human individuals. The germline CDR1 and CDR2 sequences are MDHEN and SYDVKM. This CDR3 has 15 residues. V lost 5 bases, J lost 2 bases, and 16 bases lay in between. Clones were sequenced by immunoSEQ multiplex PCR, and TCRdb holds only the in-frame ones, with some missing. This repertoire shows approximately 2.5 million clones, approximately 93% found once; its top ten account for around 0.37%. Sequencing input: naive CD4+ T cells from PBMCs. Subset noted: CD45RA+ positively selected. This TCR was sampled from a young man in good health. Some clones in this sample may be carry-over from other donors' samples. The rearrangement joins TRBV28 to TRBJ2-7; the D gene is possibly TRBD1 (6 bases). CDR3 sequence: CASSLRDTLTYEQYF. CDR3 nucleotides: TGTGCCAGCAGTCTCCGGGACACGCTGACCTACGAGCAGTACTTC.